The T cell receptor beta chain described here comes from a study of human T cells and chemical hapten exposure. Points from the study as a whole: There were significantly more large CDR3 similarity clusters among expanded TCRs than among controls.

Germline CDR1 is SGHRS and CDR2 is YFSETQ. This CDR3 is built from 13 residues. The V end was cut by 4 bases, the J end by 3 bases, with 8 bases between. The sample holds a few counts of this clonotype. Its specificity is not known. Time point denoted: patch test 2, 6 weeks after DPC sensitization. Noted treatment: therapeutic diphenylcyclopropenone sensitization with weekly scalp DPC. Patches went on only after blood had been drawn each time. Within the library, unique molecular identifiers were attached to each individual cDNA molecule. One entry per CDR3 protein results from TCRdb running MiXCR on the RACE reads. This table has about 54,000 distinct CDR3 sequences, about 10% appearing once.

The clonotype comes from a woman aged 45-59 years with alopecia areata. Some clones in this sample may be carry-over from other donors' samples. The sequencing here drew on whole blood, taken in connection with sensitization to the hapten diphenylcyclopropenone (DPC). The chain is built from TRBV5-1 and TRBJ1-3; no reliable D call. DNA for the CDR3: TGCGCCAGCAGCGTGGATCTTGGAAACACCATATATTTT. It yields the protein CASSVDLGNTIYF. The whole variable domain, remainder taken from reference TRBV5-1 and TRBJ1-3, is KAGVTQTPRYLIKTRGQQVTLSCSPISGHRSVSWYQQTPGQGLQFLFEYFSETQRNKGNFPGRFSGRQFSNSRSEMNVSTLELGDSALYLCASSVDLGNTIYFGEGSWLTVV.